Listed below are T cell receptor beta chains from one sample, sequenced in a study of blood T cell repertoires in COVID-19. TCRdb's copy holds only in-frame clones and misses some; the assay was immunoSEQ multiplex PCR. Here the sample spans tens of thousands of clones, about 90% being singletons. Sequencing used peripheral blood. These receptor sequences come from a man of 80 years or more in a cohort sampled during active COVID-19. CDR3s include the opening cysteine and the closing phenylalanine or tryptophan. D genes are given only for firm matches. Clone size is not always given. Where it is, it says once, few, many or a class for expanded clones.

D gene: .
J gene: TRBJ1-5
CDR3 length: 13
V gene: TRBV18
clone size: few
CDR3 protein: CASSPSGDQPQHF
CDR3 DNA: TGTGCCAGCTCACCATCAGGGGATCAGCCCCAGCATTTT

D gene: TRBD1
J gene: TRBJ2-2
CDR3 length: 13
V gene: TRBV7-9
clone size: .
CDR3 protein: CALQGANTGELFF
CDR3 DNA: TGTGCTCTACAGGGGGCGAACACCGGGGAGCTGTTTTTT

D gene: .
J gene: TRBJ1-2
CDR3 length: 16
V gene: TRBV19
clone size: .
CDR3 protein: CASSTGHGEALNRYTF
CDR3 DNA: TGTGCCAGTAGTACCGGACATGGGGAGGCCCTTAATCGCTACACCTTC

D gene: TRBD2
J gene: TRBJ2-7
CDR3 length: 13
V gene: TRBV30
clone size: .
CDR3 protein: CAWSNRGVGEQYF
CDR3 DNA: TGTGCCTGGAGTAATCGGGGGGTAGGCGAGCAGTACTTC

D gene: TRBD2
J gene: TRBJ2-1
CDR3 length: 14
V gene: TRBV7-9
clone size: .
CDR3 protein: CASSIAGGPDEQFF
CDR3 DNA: TGTGCCAGCAGCATAGCGGGAGGGCCGGATGAGCAGTTCTTC

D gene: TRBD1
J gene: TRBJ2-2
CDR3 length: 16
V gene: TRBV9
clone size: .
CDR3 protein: CASSVDLTGGTGELFF
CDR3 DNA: TGTGCCAGCAGCGTAGACCTGACAGGGGGAACCGGGGAGCTGTTTTTT

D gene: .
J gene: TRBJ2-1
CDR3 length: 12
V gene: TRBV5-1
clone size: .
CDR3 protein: CASSLAGDEQFF
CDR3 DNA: TGCGCCAGCAGCTTGGCCGGTGATGAGCAGTTCTTC

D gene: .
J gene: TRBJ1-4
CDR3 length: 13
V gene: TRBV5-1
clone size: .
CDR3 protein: CASRTGRGEKLFF
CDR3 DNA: TGCGCCAGCCGAACCGGGAGGGGAGAAAAACTGTTTTTT

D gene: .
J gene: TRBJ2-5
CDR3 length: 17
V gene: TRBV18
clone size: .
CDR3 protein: CASSPARGAFMGETQYF
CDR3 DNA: TGTGCCAGCTCACCGGCTCGGGGGGCCTTCATGGGGGAGACCCAGTACTTC

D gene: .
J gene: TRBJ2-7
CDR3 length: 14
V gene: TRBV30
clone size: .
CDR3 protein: CAWSVLGSSYEQYF
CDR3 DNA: TGTGCCTGGAGTGTACTTGGGAGTTCCTACGAGCAGTACTTC

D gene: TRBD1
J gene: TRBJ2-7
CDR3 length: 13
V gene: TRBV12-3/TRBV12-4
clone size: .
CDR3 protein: CASSGTGAYEQYF
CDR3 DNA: TGTGCCAGCAGTGGGACAGGGGCCTACGAGCAGTACTTC

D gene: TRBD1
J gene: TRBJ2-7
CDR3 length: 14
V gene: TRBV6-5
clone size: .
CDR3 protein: CASSYIGTAYEQYF
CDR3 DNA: TGTGCCAGCAGCTACATCGGGACAGCCTACGAGCAGTACTTC

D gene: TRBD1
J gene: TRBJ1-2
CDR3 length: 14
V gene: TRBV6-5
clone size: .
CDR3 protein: CASRISGGNYGYTF
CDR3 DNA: TGTGCCAGCAGGATCTCAGGGGGGAACTATGGCTACACCTTC

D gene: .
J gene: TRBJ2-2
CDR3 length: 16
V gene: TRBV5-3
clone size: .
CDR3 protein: CARSYAGTRNTGELFF
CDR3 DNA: TGTGCCAGAAGCTATGCCGGGACACGCAACACCGGGGAGCTGTTTTTT

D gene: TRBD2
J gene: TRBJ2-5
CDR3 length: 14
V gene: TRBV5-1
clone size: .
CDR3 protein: CASSLVASGVTQYF
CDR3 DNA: TGCGCCAGCAGCTTGGTGGCTAGCGGGGTAACCCAGTACTTC

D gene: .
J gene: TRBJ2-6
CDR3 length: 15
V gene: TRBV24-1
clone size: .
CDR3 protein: CATNRGISGANVLTF
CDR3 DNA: TGTGCCACCAATAGGGGGATCTCTGGGGCCAACGTCCTGACTTTC

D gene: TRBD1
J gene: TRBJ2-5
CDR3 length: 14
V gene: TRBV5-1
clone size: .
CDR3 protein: CASSRDRGTETQYF
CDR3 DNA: TGCGCCAGCAGCCGGGACAGGGGAACGGAGACCCAGTACTTC

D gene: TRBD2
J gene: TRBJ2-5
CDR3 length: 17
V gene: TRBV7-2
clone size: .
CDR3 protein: CASSLVFQRGYQETQYF
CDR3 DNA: TGTGCCAGCAGCTTAGTTTTCCAGCGGGGATATCAAGAGACCCAGTACTTC

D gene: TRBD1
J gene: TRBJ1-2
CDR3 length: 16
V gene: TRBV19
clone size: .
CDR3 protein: CASSVFRGQGSYGYTF
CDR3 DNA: TGTGCCAGTAGTGTTTTCCGGGGACAGGGCTCCTATGGCTACACCTTC

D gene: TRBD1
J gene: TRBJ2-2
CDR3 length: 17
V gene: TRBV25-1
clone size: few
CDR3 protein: CASSEFGTGGLTGELFF
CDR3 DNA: TGTGCCAGCAGTGAATTCGGGACAGGGGGACTCACCGGGGAGCTGTTTTTT

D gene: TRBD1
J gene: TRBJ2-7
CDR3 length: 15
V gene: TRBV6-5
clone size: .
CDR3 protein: CASRLRQGIGGEQYF
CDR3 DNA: TGTGCCAGCAGGCTCCGACAGGGGATCGGAGGCGAGCAGTACTTC

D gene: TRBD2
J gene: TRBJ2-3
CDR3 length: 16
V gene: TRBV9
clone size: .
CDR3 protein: CASSLGTSGGTDTQYF
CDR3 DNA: TGTGCCAGCAGCCTAGGGACTAGCGGGGGCACAGATACGCAGTATTTT

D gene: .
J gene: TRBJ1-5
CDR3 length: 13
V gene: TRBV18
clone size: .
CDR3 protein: CASSSDNNQPQHF
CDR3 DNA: TGTGCCAGCTCGTCGGACAACAATCAGCCCCAGCATTTT

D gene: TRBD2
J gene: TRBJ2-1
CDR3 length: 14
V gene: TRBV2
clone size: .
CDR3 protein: CASSPSGARNEQFF
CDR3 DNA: TGTGCCAGCAGTCCAAGCGGGGCTCGCAATGAGCAGTTCTTC

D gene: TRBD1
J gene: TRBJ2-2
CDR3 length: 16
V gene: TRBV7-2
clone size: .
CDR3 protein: CASSRGQGANTGELFF
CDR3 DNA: TGTGCCAGCAGCCGCGGTCAGGGGGCGAACACCGGGGAGCTGTTTTTT

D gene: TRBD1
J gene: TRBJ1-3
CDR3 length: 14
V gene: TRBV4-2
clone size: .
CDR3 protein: CASGPGQGGNTIYF
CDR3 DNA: TGTGCCAGCGGCCCGGGACAGGGTGGAAACACCATATATTTT

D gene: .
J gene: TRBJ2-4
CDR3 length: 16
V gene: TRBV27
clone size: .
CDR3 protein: CASSPRGTVIKNIQYF
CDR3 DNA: TGTGCCAGCAGCCCACGGGGGACAGTAATCAAAAACATTCAGTACTTC

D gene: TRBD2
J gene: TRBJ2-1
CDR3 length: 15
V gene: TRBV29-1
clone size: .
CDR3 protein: CSGGTSGVRTAEQFF
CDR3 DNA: TGCAGCGGGGGGACTAGCGGGGTGAGGACGGCTGAGCAGTTCTTC

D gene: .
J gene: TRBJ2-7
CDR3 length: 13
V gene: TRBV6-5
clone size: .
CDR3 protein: CATVQGPIYEQYF
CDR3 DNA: TGTGCCACCGTACAGGGCCCGATCTACGAGCAGTACTTC

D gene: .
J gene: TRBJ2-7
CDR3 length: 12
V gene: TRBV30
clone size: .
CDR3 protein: CAWSRLSYEQYF
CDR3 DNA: TGTGCCTGGAGTCGACTTTCCTACGAGCAGTACTTC

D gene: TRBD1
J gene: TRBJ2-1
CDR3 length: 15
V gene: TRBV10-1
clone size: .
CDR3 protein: CASSSGQGYYNEQFF
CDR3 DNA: TGCGCCAGCAGTTCCGGACAGGGCTACTACAATGAGCAGTTCTTC

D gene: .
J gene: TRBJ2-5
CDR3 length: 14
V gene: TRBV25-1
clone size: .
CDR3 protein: CASSASQWQETQYF
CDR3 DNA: TGTGCCAGCAGTGCATCACAGTGGCAAGAGACCCAGTACTTC

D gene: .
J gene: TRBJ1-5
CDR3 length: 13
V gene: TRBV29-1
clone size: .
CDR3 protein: CSGTTGVNQPQHF
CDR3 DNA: TGCAGCGGGACTACCGGGGTCAATCAGCCCCAGCATTTT

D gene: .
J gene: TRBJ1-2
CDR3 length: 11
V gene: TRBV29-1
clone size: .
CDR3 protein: CSVYSSYGYTF
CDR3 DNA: TGCAGCGTGTACAGTTCCTATGGCTACACCTTC

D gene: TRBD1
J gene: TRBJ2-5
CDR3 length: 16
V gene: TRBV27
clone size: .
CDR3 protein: CASSLSWTGVEGTQYF
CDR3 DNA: TGTGCCAGCAGTTTATCCTGGACAGGGGTGGAGGGGACCCAGTACTTC

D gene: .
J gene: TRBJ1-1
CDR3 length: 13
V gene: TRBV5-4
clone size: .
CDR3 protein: CASSLELNTEAFF
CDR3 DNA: TGTGCCAGCAGCTTGGAACTTAACACTGAAGCTTTCTTT

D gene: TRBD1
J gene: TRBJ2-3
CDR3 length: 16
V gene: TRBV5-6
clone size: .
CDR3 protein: CASSTTGTGGAGTQYF
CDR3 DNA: TGTGCCAGCAGCACGACCGGGACAGGGGGCGCCGGTACGCAGTATTTT

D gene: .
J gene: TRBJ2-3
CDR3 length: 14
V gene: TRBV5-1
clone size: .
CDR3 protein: CASSFLGPGDTQYF
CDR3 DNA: TGCGCCAGCAGCTTTCTGGGTCCAGGAGATACGCAGTATTTT

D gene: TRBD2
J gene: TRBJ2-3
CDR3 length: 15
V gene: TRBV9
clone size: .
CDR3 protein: CASSHGLAGTDTQYF
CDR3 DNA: TGTGCCAGCAGCCATGGACTAGCGGGCACAGATACGCAGTATTTT

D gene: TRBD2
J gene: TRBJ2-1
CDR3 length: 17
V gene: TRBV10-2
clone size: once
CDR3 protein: CASSQHGLAGVVDEQFF
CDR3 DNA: TGCGCCAGCAGTCAACATGGGCTAGCGGGAGTGGTCGATGAGCAGTTCTTC

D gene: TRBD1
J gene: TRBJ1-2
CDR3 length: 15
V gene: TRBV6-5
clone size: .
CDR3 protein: CASSRGGQGSSGYTF
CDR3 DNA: TGTGCCAGCAGCCGAGGGGGACAGGGCAGTAGTGGCTACACCTTC

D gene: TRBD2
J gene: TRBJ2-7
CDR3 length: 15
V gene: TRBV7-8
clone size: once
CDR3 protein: CASSQTSGGSYEQYF
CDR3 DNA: TGTGCCAGCAGCCAGACTAGCGGGGGCTCCTACGAGCAGTACTTC

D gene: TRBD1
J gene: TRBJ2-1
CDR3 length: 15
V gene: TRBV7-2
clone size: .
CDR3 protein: CASSLGDRDYNEQFF
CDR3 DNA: TGTGCCAGCAGCTTAGGGGACAGGGACTACAATGAGCAGTTCTTC

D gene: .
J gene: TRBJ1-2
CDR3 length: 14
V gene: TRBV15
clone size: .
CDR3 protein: CATSRDKRHFGYTF
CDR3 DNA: TGTGCCACCAGCAGAGATAAGAGGCACTTTGGCTACACCTTC

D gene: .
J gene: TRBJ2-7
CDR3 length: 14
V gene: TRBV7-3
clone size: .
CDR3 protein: CASSLMGDTHEQYF
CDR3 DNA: TGTGCCAGCAGCTTAATGGGGGACACCCACGAGCAGTACTTC

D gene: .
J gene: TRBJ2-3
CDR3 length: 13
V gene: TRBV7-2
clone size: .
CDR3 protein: CASSLVERGRQYF
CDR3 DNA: TGTGCCAGCAGCTTAGTCGAACGGGGAAGGCAGTATTTT

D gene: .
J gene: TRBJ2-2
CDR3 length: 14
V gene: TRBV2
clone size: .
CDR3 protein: CASSEQVNTGELFF
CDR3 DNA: TGTGCCAGCAGTGAACAGGTTAACACCGGGGAGCTGTTTTTT

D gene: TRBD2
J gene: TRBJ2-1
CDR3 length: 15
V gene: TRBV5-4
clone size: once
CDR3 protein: CASSLAGLAGLEQFF
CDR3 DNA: TGTGCCAGCAGCTTGGCGGGACTAGCGGGATTGGAGCAGTTCTTC

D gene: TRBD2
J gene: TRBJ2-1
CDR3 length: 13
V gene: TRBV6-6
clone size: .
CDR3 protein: CASSSAAGFEQFF
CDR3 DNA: TGTGCCAGCAGTTCAGCAGCGGGATTTGAGCAGTTCTTC

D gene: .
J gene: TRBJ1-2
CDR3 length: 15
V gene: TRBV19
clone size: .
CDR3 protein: CASTYGGLGNYGYTF
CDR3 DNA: TGTGCCAGTACATACGGGGGGCTAGGGAACTATGGCTACACCTTC

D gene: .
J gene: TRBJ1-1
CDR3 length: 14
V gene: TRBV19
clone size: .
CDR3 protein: CASSIDWQNTEAFF
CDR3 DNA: TGTGCCAGTAGTATAGATTGGCAGAACACTGAAGCTTTCTTT

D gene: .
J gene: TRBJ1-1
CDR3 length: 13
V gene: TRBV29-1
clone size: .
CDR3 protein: CSVARSMNTEAFF
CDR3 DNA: TGCAGCGTTGCTCGGTCTATGAACACTGAAGCTTTCTTT

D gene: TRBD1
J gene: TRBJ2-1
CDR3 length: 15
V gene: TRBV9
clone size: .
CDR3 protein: CASSVGGQGANEQFF
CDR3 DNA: TGTGCCAGCAGCGTAGGGGGACAGGGGGCGAATGAGCAGTTCTTC

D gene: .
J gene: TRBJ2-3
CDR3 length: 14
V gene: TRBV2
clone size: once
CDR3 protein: CASSNRAPTDTQYF
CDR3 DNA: TGTGCCAGCAGTAACAGGGCCCCCACAGATACGCAGTATTTT

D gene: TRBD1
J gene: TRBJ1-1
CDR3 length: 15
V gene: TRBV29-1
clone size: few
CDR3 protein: CSVEGSRDSAGEAFF
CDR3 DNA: TGCAGCGTTGAAGGGAGTCGGGACAGCGCTGGGGAAGCTTTCTTT